This T cell receptor beta chain was sequenced in a study of blood T cells in healthy people across ages. For the second PCR, which ran for 7 to 11 cycles, a sample-barcoded 5' primer and a J-beta primer mix were used. A template-switch adaptor that had 12 random nucleotides put a tag on each cDNA molecule. TCRdb re-called the 5' RACE reads with MiXCR, one entry per CDR3 protein. Of 1.5 million to 2 million distinct CDR3 sequences in the sample, around 35% are singletons; the top ten hold roughly 12%. Comments on this clonotype: Antigen specificity is unknown.

Study-wide results and caveats: Lack of knowledge of donor CMV status possibly confounded expanded clonotype changes.

The germline V gene has CDR1 MGHRA and CDR2 YSYEKL. The CDR3 is 14 residues long. The V and J ends lost 3 bases and 4 bases respectively, with 7 bases between them. The V and J genes are TRBV4-1 and TRBJ1-6; D ambiguous. The sample was blood. The TCR originated in a woman aged 25 to 39 in good health. The CDR3 loop reads CASSQAAYNSPLHF. For the CDR3, the DNA is TGCGCCAGCAGCCAGGCAGCTTATAATTCACCCCTCCACTTT.